The clone carrying this TCR beta chain was observed a few times. These data originate in a study of blood T cell repertoires in COVID-19. Background on the study: The study drew acute and convalescent COVID-19 samples from the United States, Italy and Spain. T cells, B-cell-depleted T cells, or PBMCs supplied cDNA or gDNA.

Study processing details: Counts of nucleated cells, estimated from reference gene primer amplification, were obtained. Method: immunoSEQ multiplex PCR; TCRdb's copy keeps in-frame clones and lacks some. Clone size and the V and J calls come from that table; the DNA yielded D and trimming. Of about 150,000 clones in the sample, roughly 80% were seen once. The V gene lost 6 bases and the J gene lost 11 bases, with 22 bases spanning the gap. CDR3 length equals 14 residues. Per germline, CDR1 MDHEN and CDR2 SYDVKM. The TCR comes from a woman in her 40s with active or convalescent COVID-19. The sequencing input was peripheral blood. This chain joins TRBV28 and TRBJ1-1; weak D call: TRBD1 (6 bases). As DNA, the CDR3 is TGTGCCAGCAGAGGGGGAGGGTCTCCCACAATGGCTTTCTTT. Amino acid sequence: CASRGGGSPTMAFF.